This T cell receptor (beta chain) was recorded in a study of T cell responses to AZD1222 COVID-19 vaccine. There are 13 residues in the CDR3. Trimming shortened V by 5 bases and J by 7 bases, and 9 bases separated the two germline ends. Germline lookup yields CDR1 MNHEY and CDR2 SVGAGI. TCRdb's copy holds only in-frame clones and misses some; the assay was immunoSEQ multiplex PCR. This sample has 150,000 or so clones, with approximately 88% found just once. This material consisted of peripheral blood, taken on day 0 of AZD1222 vaccination. This chain connects TRBV6-5 to TRBJ1-6, with D unresolved. The source of this sequence is an adult in good health. Here the CDR3 DNA reads TGTGCCAGCAGTACAGACTTCAATTCACCCCTCCACTTT. Translating it yields CASSTDFNSPLHF.